These 24 T cell receptor beta chains were sequenced from one sample in a study of Tregs in tolerant kidney transplant recipients. Some clones are missing from TCRdb's copy, which holds only in-frame ones; the method was immunoSEQ multiplex PCR. The table lists about 15,000 clones, around 80% of them singletons, with about 1.7% in the top ten. Sequencing was performed on Tregs from blood, taken before the transplant. The receptors come from a human donor who received a combined kidney and bone marrow transplant.

The rearrangement links TRBV7-9 to TRBJ1-5; D uncertain. The V end was cut by 1 base, the J end by 2 bases, with 21 bases between. Germline V lookup: CDR1 SEHNR, CDR2 FQNEAQ (reference sequence). CDR3 length: 19 amino acids. The DNA of the CDR3 is TGTGCCAGCAGCTTAGATAGATCGCTCGGTTCAAGAGGCAATCAGCCCCAGCATTTT. Translation: CASSLDRSLGSRGNQPQHF. The whole variable domain, remainder taken from reference TRBV7-9 and TRBJ1-5, is DTGVSQNPRHKITKRGQNVTFRCDPISEHNRLYWYRQTLGQGPEFLTYFQNEAQLEKSRLLSDRFSAERPKGSFSTLEIQRTEQGDSAMYLCASSLDRSLGSRGNQPQHFGDGTRLSIL.

The chain couples TRBV18 to TRBJ2-5; TRBD2 matches at 9 bases. The germline CDR1 and CDR2 sequences are KGHSH and LQKENI. V trimming: 3 bases; J trimming: 4 bases; junction bases outside the gene matches: 6. The length of the CDR3 is 15 residues. The CDR3 loop is CASSPPLAGPETQYF. The CDR3, as DNA: TGTGCCAGCTCACCCCCGCTAGCGGGACCAGAGACCCAGTACTTC.

The V call is TRBV7-2, the J call TRBJ2-5, with 9 bases that match TRBD2. The germline V gene encodes CDR1 SGHTA and CDR2 FQGNSA. After removal of 3 bases from V and 4 bases from J, the junction contained 3 bases not matched to a gene. CDR3 length equals 14 residues. The CDR3 DNA is TGTGCCAGCAGCTTCGGCGGGGGGGTAGAGACCCAGTACTTC. Translating gives CASSFGGGVETQYF. The full variable domain, its missing parts supplied by reference TRBV7-2 and TRBJ2-5, is GAGVSQSPSNKVTEKGKDVELRCDPISGHTALYWYRQSLGQGLEFLIYFQGNSAPDKSGLPSDRFSAERTGGSVSTLTIQRTQQEDSAVYLCASSFGGGVETQYFGPGTRLLVL.

This chain links TRBV6-1 with TRBJ1-2, with D unclear. V lost 4 bases and J lost 10, with 19 bases in between. This CDR3 has 14 residues. Per germline, CDR1 MNHNS and CDR2 SASEGT. In nucleotides, the CDR3 is TGTGCCAGCAGTGGTAATCTCCTCCCGGTTGACTACACCTTC. It translates to CASSGNLLPVDYTF.

V usage is TRBV27 and J usage is TRBJ2-7; maybe TRBD1 (6 bases). The V gene's germline CDR1 is MNHEY and CDR2 SMNVEV (reference sequence). V lost 2 bases and J 3 bases, leaving 14 bases between the germline ends. CDR3 length: 15 amino acids. The chain's CDR3 is CASSLRGHRVYEQYF. The CDR3 coding sequence is TGTGCCAGCAGTTTAAGGGGCCACAGGGTCTACGAGCAGTACTTC.

Only one count was recorded for this clone. The chain combines TRBV7-9 with TRBJ2-5; D unclear. CDR1 and CDR2 from the germline V gene are SEHNR and FQNEAQ (reference sequence). The germline V and J ends were trimmed by 0 bases and 4 bases, with 15 bases remaining between them. The CDR3 loop spans 16 amino acids. The CDR3 loop reads CASSLALGASIETQYF. The CDR3, as DNA: TGTGCCAGCAGCTTAGCGCTTGGAGCTTCCATAGAGACCCAGTACTTC.

The chain is built from TRBV18 and TRBJ1-2, with 7 positions matching TRBD1. Trimming took 3 bases from V and 4 from J; bases not matched to a gene: 5. Germline V gene data show CDR1 as KGHSH and CDR2 as LQKENI. The CDR3 is 14 residues long. CDR3 bases: TGTGCCAGCTCACCCCTAAGGGACAGCTATGGCTACACCTTC. Its protein product is CASSPLRDSYGYTF.

V usage is TRBV19 and J usage is TRBJ2-3, with a tentative D call TRBD1 (6 bases). V was clipped by 2 bases and J by 0 bases, with 12 bases between them. Per the germline V gene, CDR1 is LNHDA and CDR2 is SQIVND (reference sequence). The CDR3 sequence is 16 residues long. The CDR3 protein is CASSIKGVSSTDTQYF. The DNA of the CDR3 is TGTGCCAGTAGTATAAAGGGGGTCTCAAGCACAGATACGCAGTATTTT.

The chain has TRBV4-1 and TRBJ2-2; 9 bases agree with TRBD1. Per germline, CDR1 MGHRA and CDR2 YSYEKL. Losses at the gene ends were 3 bases for V and 5 bases for J; bases not matched to a gene: 4. CDR3 size: 15 residues. The CDR3 DNA follows: TGCGCCAGCAGCCATGCCGGGACAGGGACCGGGGAGCTGTTTTTT. Its protein product is CASSHAGTGTGELFF.

The V and J genes are TRBV7-2 and TRBJ2-7, with D maybe TRBD1 (6 bases). Germline-derived CDR1 and CDR2 are SGHTA and FQGNSA. V was clipped by 2 bases and J by 4 bases, with 6 bases between them. CDR3 size: 12 residues. As DNA, the CDR3 is TGTGCCAGCAGCTTACAGGGGTACGAGCAGTACTTC. Residues: CASSLQGYEQYF.

This clone was seen a handful of times. The chain carries TRBV9 and TRBJ1-4; 9 nucleotides line up with TRBD1. There are 17 residues in the CDR3. The V gene's germline CDR1 is SGDLS and CDR2 YYNGEE. Germline trimming cut 3 bases from V and 7 bases from J; bases unmatched to any gene: 13. CDR3 in amino acids: CASSEGGQGRWGEKLFF. The CDR3 DNA is TGTGCCAGCAGCGAGGGGGGACAGGGTCGTTGGGGTGAAAAACTGTTTTTT.

The V and J genes are TRBV11-2 and TRBJ2-3, with 7 positions matching TRBD1. The V and J ends lost 4 bases and 6 bases, in that order; junction bases with no gene match: 7. Germline V lookup: CDR1 SGHAT, CDR2 FQNNGV. This CDR3 has 14 amino acids. CDR3 DNA sequence: TGTGCCAGCAGCTCACAGGGGTTTGGCGATACGCAGTATTTT. Translating gives CASSSQGFGDTQYF.

The genes are TRBV7-6 and TRBJ2-1, with a tentative D call TRBD2 (5 bases). The germline CDR1 and CDR2 sequences are SGHVS and FNYEAQ. The V gene lost 10 bases and the J gene lost 6 bases, with 10 bases spanning the gap. The CDR3 has 11 residues. In nucleotides, the CDR3 is TGTGCCACCGGCAGCGGCAATGAGCAGTTCTTC. Protein: CATGSGNEQFF. Looking up the rest from reference TRBV7-6 and TRBJ2-1 gives the full variable domain: GAGVSQSPRYKVTKRGQDVALRCDPISGHVSLYWYRQALGQGPEFLTYFNYEAQQDKSGLPNDRFSAERPEGSISTLTIQRTEQRDSAMYRCATGSGNEQFFGPGTRLTVL.

The DNA of the CDR3 is TGTGCCAGCAGCCGACTAGCGGGGACCTACAATGAGCAGTTCTTC. Encoded protein: CASSRLAGTYNEQFF. The rearrangement links TRBV14 to TRBJ2-1; 11 bases are shared with TRBD2. The CDR3 contains 15 residues. The germline V gene has CDR1 SGHDN and CDR2 FVKESK. With V trimmed by 4 bases and J by 2 bases, 1 base remained unmatched.

This chain uses TRBV11-2 with TRBJ2-7; 8 bases are shared with TRBD2. In germline, CDR1 is SGHAT, CDR2 FQNNGV. The CDR3 covers 16 residues. Trimming took 4 bases from V and 1 from J; bases not matched to a gene: 9. In DNA, the CDR3 is TGTGCCAGCAGCTCAAGCTCTCGGGAGGGGTCCTACGAGCAGTACTTC. Translated, it gives CASSSSSREGSYEQYF.

In this sample, this clone turned up a few times. The chain recombines TRBV11-2 with TRBJ1-2, with 7 positions matching TRBD1. V trimming: 5 bases; J trimming: 0 bases; junction bases outside the gene matches: 12. The CDR3 is 17 residues long. Germline V gene sequence: CDR1 SGHAT, CDR2 FQNNGV. The CDR3 here is CASSPGQRGGPNYGYTF. As DNA, the CDR3 is TGTGCCAGCAGCCCGGGACAGAGGGGCGGCCCTAACTATGGCTACACCTTC.

J is TRBJ1-1 and V is TRBV18; D is uncertain. The V end lost 3 bases, the J end lost 1 base, and 12 bases lay between the germline ends. Germline V gene sequence: CDR1 KGHSH, CDR2 LQKENI. There are 15 residues in the CDR3. CDR3 DNA sequence: TGTGCCAGCTCACCTCTAGGCGCCCGGAACACTGAAGCTTTCTTT. Amino acids: CASSPLGARNTEAFF. The full variable domain, rest sourced from reference TRBV18 and TRBJ1-1, is NAGVMQNPRHLVRRRGQEARLRCSPMKGHSHVYWYRQLPEEGLKFMVYLQKENIIDESGMPKERFSAEFPKEGPSILRIQQVVRGDSAAYFCASSPLGARNTEAFFGQGTRLTVV.

V usage is TRBV19 and J usage is TRBJ1-6; D is possibly TRBD1 (5 bases). Trimming shortened V by 4 bases and J by 5 bases, and 9 bases separated the two germline ends. Looked up from germline, CDR1 is LNHDA and CDR2 is SQIVND (reference sequence). This CDR3 is built from 14 residues. CDR3 residues: CASSTGLDNSPLHF. CDR3 coding DNA: TGTGCCAGTAGTACGGGACTGGATAATTCACCCCTCCACTTT.

The chain recombines TRBV7-8 with TRBJ2-5; D is undetermined. V was cut by 4 bases and J by 7 bases, with 16 bases left in between. CDR3 length: 14 residues. Per germline, CDR1 SGHVS and CDR2 FQNEAQ. In DNA form, the CDR3 reads TGTGCCAGCAGCTCCTACCTGGGTGCGGCGACCCAGTACTTC. Amino acids: CASSSYLGAATQYF.

The rearrangement links TRBV20-1 to TRBJ1-6, with D possibly matching TRBD1 (5 bases). The CDR3 is 10 residues long. The V and J ends lost 5 bases and 14 bases respectively, with 10 bases between them. Germline CDR1 DFQATT, CDR2 SNEGSKA (reference sequence). The CDR3 reads CSAFSGALHF. CDR3 bases: TGCAGTGCTTTTTCGGGGGCCCTCCACTTT.

This sequence joins TRBV27 and TRBJ2-7; 9 bases map to TRBD1. This CDR3 region has 14 residues. Germline-derived CDR1 and CDR2 are MNHEY and SMNVEV (reference sequence). Trimming cost V 5 bases and J 3 bases; bases outside gene matches: 5. This chain's CDR3 is CASSNRGQGYEQYF. DNA of the CDR3: TGTGCCAGCAGTAATCGGGGACAGGGCTACGAGCAGTACTTC.

This chain joins TRBV28 and TRBJ2-5; 9 bases fit TRBD1. Per the germline V gene, CDR1 is MDHEN and CDR2 is SYDVKM. Trimming cost V 6 bases and J 4 bases; bases outside gene matches: 0. The CDR3 covers 12 residues. CDR3 amino acids: CASRQGAETQYF. The CDR3 coding sequence is TGTGCCAGCAGACAGGGGGCAGAGACCCAGTACTTC.

The chain carries TRBV10-2 and TRBJ1-1; tentative D call: TRBD1 (5 bases). CDR1 and CDR2 (germline): WSHSY, SAAADI. The CDR3 loop spans 11 amino acids. Trimming took 7 bases from V and 8 from J, leaving 11 bases between them. CDR3 DNA: TGCGCCAGCATCCAGGGTTGGGAAGCTTTCTTT. It specifies CASIQGWEAFF.

V gene TRBV5-1 combines with J gene TRBJ2-7; the D gene is possibly TRBD2 (5 bases). V gave up 4 bases and J gave up 2 bases, with 7 bases separating them. CDR1 SGHRS and CDR2 YFSETQ come from the germline V gene. The CDR3 runs 12 residues. The CDR3 reads CASSPSTYEQYF. CDR3 bases: TGCGCCAGCAGCCCTAGCACCTACGAGCAGTACTTC.